Presented here are 9 T cell receptor beta chains from one specimen sequenced in a study of T cell repertoires in aging, cancer and after chemotherapy. Amplification of TCR beta used genomic DNA extracted from peripheral blood. TRB rearrangements spanning V, D and J were amplified using mixed TRB-A/B primers. MiXCR, applied by TCRdb to the multiplex PCR reads, yields one record per CDR3 protein. The sample contains 20,000 or so distinct CDR3 sequences, 30% to 45% of which appear only once. The sequenced material came from blood. The receptors derive from a human donor with a solid tumor.

The chain employs TRBV6-5 and TRBJ1-6; TRBD1 aligns across 8 bases. J lost 1 base, V lost 4 bases, and 6 bases had no gene match. The V gene's germline CDR1 is MNHEY and CDR2 SVGAGI. The CDR3 runs 17 residues. The chain's CDR3 is CASSSYGQGSYNSPLHF. CDR3 coding DNA: TGTGCCAGCAGTTCCTATGGACAGGGTTCCTATAATTCACCCCTCCACTTT.

This clonotype was observed a handful of times. The chain combines TRBV7-6 with TRBJ2-7; D may be TRBD1 or TRBD2 (6 bases each). The V gene's germline CDR1 is SGHVS and CDR2 FNYEAQ. The V end lost 2 bases, the J end lost 5 bases, and 16 bases lay between the germline ends. This CDR3 contains 15 residues. The CDR3 loop is CASSLSAGRGHEQYF. CDR3 DNA: TGTGCCAGCAGCTTATCCGCGGGACGGGGGCACGAGCAGTACTTC.

The rearrangement joins TRBV15 to TRBJ1-1, with D uncertain. The germline CDR1 and CDR2 sequences are LNHNV and YYDKDF (reference sequence). Trimming stripped 9 bases from V and 2 bases from J, with 10 bases between. The CDR3 extends over 12 amino acids. CDR3 nucleotide sequence: TGTGCCACGGGATGGGGTAACACTGAAGCTTTCTTT. Translation gives CATGWGNTEAFF.

This clonotype was observed a handful of times. The rearrangement joins TRBV7-9 to TRBJ2-3; 8 bases match TRBD2. This CDR3 region has 16 residues. V was clipped by 1 base and J by 3 bases; unmatched bases: 6. The V gene's germline CDR1 is SEHNR and CDR2 FQNEAQ (reference sequence). This chain's CDR3 is CASSLEGLVFTDTQYF. CDR3 DNA: TGTGCCAGCAGCTTAGAGGGACTAGTCTTTACAGATACGCAGTATTTT.

The chain uses TRBV14 and TRBJ2-5; weak D call: TRBD1 (6 bases). The end of the DNA is better explained by TRBJ2-7, so the J call may be wrong. The CDR3 contains 14 residues. Germline-derived CDR1 and CDR2 are SGHDN and FVKESK. CDR3 sequence: CASSQGVRGYEQYF. The CDR3 DNA reads as TGTGCCAGCAGCCAAGGCGTGAGGGGGTACGAGCAGTACTTC.

This clonotype has more than one count but fewer than ten. This chain uses TRBV7-2 with TRBJ1-4; unclear D gene. The V gene's germline CDR1 is SGHTA and CDR2 FQGNSA. The V end was cut by 1 base, the J end by 5 bases, with 5 bases between. The length of the CDR3 is 13 residues. CDR3 nucleotides: TGTGCCAGCAGCTTAGGTCCAAATGAAAAACTGTTTTTT. Its translation is CASSLGPNEKLFF.

This clonotype was recorded only once. The chain employs TRBV6-1 and TRBJ2-7, with D uncertain. Germline loops: CDR1 MNHNS, CDR2 SASEGT. The CDR3 is made up of 16 amino acids. Trimming pared 1 base from V and 0 bases from J, leaving 13 bases between. In DNA, the CDR3 is TGTGCCAGCAGTGAAGTTGTCACCCTAATCTCCTACGAGCAGTACTTC. It translates to CASSEVVTLISYEQYF.

The rearrangement joins TRBV24-1 to TRBJ2-7; a weak D match, TRBD2 (7 bases). Looked up from germline, CDR1 is KGHDR and CDR2 is SFDVKD. The CDR3 loop spans 13 amino acids. V lost 9 bases and J lost 2, with 13 bases in between. The CDR3 DNA sequence: TGTGCCACCGGGCCGGGGGGCACCTACGAGCAGTACTTC. Translating gives CATGPGGTYEQYF.

The V call is TRBV7-9, the J call TRBJ2-7; 10 nucleotides match TRBD1. With V trimmed by 5 bases and J by 5 bases, 9 bases remained unmatched. Germline V gene data show CDR1 as SEHNR and CDR2 as FQNEAQ (reference sequence). This CDR3 has 15 residues. The CDR3 here is CASSNSGQGGDEQYF. The CDR3 DNA sequence: TGTGCCAGCAGCAATTCAGGACAGGGGGGAGACGAGCAGTACTTC.